The TCR beta chain described here comes from a study of T cell repertoires in cytomegalovirus infection. MiXCR, run by TCRdb on the reads, gives a single entry per CDR3 protein. The sample lists approximately 1,000,000 distinct CDR3 sequences; roughly 30% were seen once. The germline gives CDR1 SQVTM, CDR2 ANQGSEA. The V gene lost 8 bases and the J gene lost 12 bases, with 17 bases spanning the gap. This CDR3 region has 11 residues. For this clonotype: Its antigen remains unknown.

This sequence was found in a human donor in good health (CMV status not recorded). Some clones in this sample may be carry-over from other donors' samples. The genes are TRBV29-1 and TRBJ2-1; no reliable D call. This specimen consisted of cultured CD8+ T cells from PBMCs, obtained from culture after CMV antigen stimulation. The CDR3 DNA sequence: TGCAGCCCAACCTTCGGTGAACCGCAGTTCTTC. It specifies CSPTFGEPQFF.